This is a list of T cell receptor beta chains from one sample in a study of shared clonotypes between healthy human individuals. Method: immunoSEQ multiplex PCR; TCRdb's copy keeps in-frame clones and lacks some. This sample has under 1,900,000 clones, with approximately 98.5% found just once. The sequencing input was naive CD4+ T cells sorted from blood. The receptor set was obtained from a young man in good health. Each CDR3 is given with its conserved first and last residue. The order of the fields is J gene, V gene, CDR3 protein.

j_gene: TRBJ2-5; v_gene: TRBV10-3; CDR3aa: CAISVRTEETQYF
j_gene: TRBJ1-1; v_gene: TRBV7-9; CDR3aa: CASSLATHRDTEEEAFF
j_gene: TRBJ2-2; v_gene: TRBV7-9; CDR3aa: CASSRRGGLGTGELFF
j_gene: TRBJ2-3; v_gene: TRBV5-1; CDR3aa: CASSVKAGQVTDTQYF
j_gene: TRBJ2-3; v_gene: TRBV5-1; CDR3aa: CASSLGTGFSSDTQYF
j_gene: TRBJ1-5; v_gene: TRBV6-6; CDR3aa: CASTGYSNQPQHF
j_gene: TRBJ1-5; v_gene: TRBV28; CDR3aa: CASRGVSNQPQHF
j_gene: TRBJ2-3; v_gene: TRBV27; CDR3aa: CASSLGTGLVTDTQYF
j_gene: TRBJ2-2; v_gene: TRBV19; CDR3aa: CASSIWGRVAGELFF
j_gene: TRBJ2-5; v_gene: TRBV7-6; CDR3aa: CASSFQETQYF
j_gene: TRBJ2-1; v_gene: TRBV18; CDR3aa: CASSPLTSGLSREQFF
j_gene: TRBJ2-7; v_gene: TRBV7-9; CDR3aa: CASSPGLIVGYEQYF
j_gene: TRBJ2-1; v_gene: TRBV5-1; CDR3aa: CASSLRGDNEQFF
j_gene: TRBJ2-7; v_gene: TRBV6-6; CDR3aa: CASSLGGPGSYEQYF
j_gene: TRBJ2-5; v_gene: TRBV19; CDR3aa: CASSPFTLAVGLGETQYF
j_gene: TRBJ2-7; v_gene: TRBV5-1; CDR3aa: CASSLRQAYEQYF
j_gene: TRBJ1-1; v_gene: TRBV7-9; CDR3aa: CASSLRTERAFF
j_gene: TRBJ2-7; v_gene: TRBV14; CDR3aa: CASSQGPRTYF
j_gene: TRBJ2-7; v_gene: TRBV27; CDR3aa: CASSLRAGGQASYEQYF
j_gene: TRBJ1-1; v_gene: TRBV28; CDR3aa: CASSLLGTTEAFF
j_gene: TRBJ2-1; v_gene: TRBV10-3; CDR3aa: CAISESLKLDNNEQFF
j_gene: TRBJ2-1; v_gene: TRBV9; CDR3aa: CASSLVSGNEQFF
j_gene: TRBJ2-2; v_gene: TRBV14; CDR3aa: CASSPHLLAGVTGELFF
j_gene: TRBJ2-1; v_gene: TRBV9; CDR3aa: CASSGSGTSGRAQFF
j_gene: TRBJ2-7; v_gene: TRBV18; CDR3aa: CASSAGTSATYEQYF
j_gene: TRBJ2-2; v_gene: TRBV28; CDR3aa: CASSLPGRNTGELFF
j_gene: TRBJ2-5; v_gene: TRBV19; CDR3aa: CASSIDIGSETQYF
j_gene: TRBJ2-7; v_gene: TRBV5-1; CDR3aa: CASSRGSATYEQYF
j_gene: TRBJ2-3; v_gene: TRBV9; CDR3aa: CASSPDRTTDTQYF
j_gene: TRBJ2-7; v_gene: TRBV6-5; CDR3aa: CASSIDLGKTYEQYF
j_gene: TRBJ2-7; v_gene: TRBV18; CDR3aa: CASSPPTLAEQYF
j_gene: TRBJ1-1; v_gene: TRBV7-9; CDR3aa: CASSLGPRVTEAFF
j_gene: TRBJ1-1; v_gene: TRBV6-1; CDR3aa: CASQIRGQGPGEAFF
j_gene: TRBJ1-1; v_gene: TRBV18; CDR3aa: CASSQSTGGFGRTEAFF
j_gene: TRBJ2-3; v_gene: TRBV7-3; CDR3aa: CASSSQPLGRGTDTQYF
j_gene: TRBJ1-1; v_gene: TRBV9; CDR3aa: CASSEGPVNTEAFF
j_gene: TRBJ1-5; v_gene: TRBV4-1; CDR3aa: CASSQDGRDQPQHF
j_gene: TRBJ2-7; v_gene: TRBV7-3; CDR3aa: CASSLGLAESYEQYF
j_gene: TRBJ2-7; v_gene: TRBV5-6; CDR3aa: CASSPEVTGYEQYF
j_gene: TRBJ2-1; v_gene: TRBV11-3; CDR3aa: CASSSGRGKGQQFF
j_gene: TRBJ1-4; v_gene: TRBV5-6; CDR3aa: CASSEEDRPEKLFF
j_gene: TRBJ2-5; v_gene: TRBV7-6; CDR3aa: CASSEFSGGETQYF
j_gene: TRBJ2-3; v_gene: TRBV18; CDR3aa: CASSPLQTGFGTDTQYF
j_gene: TRBJ2-4; v_gene: TRBV28; CDR3aa: CASSLDFSLAKNIQYF
j_gene: TRBJ2-7; v_gene: TRBV6-1; CDR3aa: CASRRVEQYF
j_gene: TRBJ2-1; v_gene: TRBV29-1; CDR3aa: CSVEDPRGGPSYNEQFF
j_gene: TRBJ2-1; v_gene: TRBV19; CDR3aa: CASRAQVNEQFF
j_gene: TRBJ2-3; v_gene: TRBV9; CDR3aa: CASSLGVASDTQYF
j_gene: TRBJ2-1; v_gene: TRBV5-1; CDR3aa: CASSLGIGLAANEQFF
j_gene: TRBJ2-5; v_gene: TRBV15; CDR3aa: CATSVDPQALRETQYF
j_gene: TRBJ1-5; v_gene: TRBV19; CDR3aa: CASSMVPGLRGPQHF
j_gene: TRBJ2-7; v_gene: TRBV2; CDR3aa: CASSNRGRHSTGEQYF
j_gene: TRBJ2-7; v_gene: TRBV9; CDR3aa: CASSPSVQVVYEQYF